This TCR beta chain was identified during a study of T cells after yellow fever vaccination (dated by TCRdb to about 2019). For the study in its entirety: The SMART-Seq v4 Ultra Low Input RNA kit was used to prepare libraries from fractions with low cell numbers. To track T-cell clones before and after primary and booster YFV17D yellow fever vaccination, bulk TCR alpha and beta repertoires were sequenced longitudinally. The cohort comprised two healthy male donors, one aged 18 to 30 and one aged 30 to 39 years. Blood was collected at multiple timepoints before and after primary and secondary immunization, and bulk PBMC replicates and cell subsets were isolated.

This clonotype has more than one count but fewer than ten. This receptor's antigen is unknown. Per-base quality was not reported, and no clone a single base away is much larger than it. TCR cDNA was synthesized by 5'RACE template switching, through which a universal primer site and unique molecular identifiers were introduced. Priming of cDNA synthesis was performed from both the TCR alpha and TCR beta constant segments. Two PCR steps were used to amplify libraries, with sample barcodes and sequencing adapters being added in the second step. Libraries were sequenced on Illumina HiSeq 2500 (2x100 bp) or NovaSeq (2x150 bp). The original pipeline was this. Reads were demultiplexed and collapsed into UMI consensus sequences with MIGEC, and V(D)J alignment was performed with MiXCR. Clonotypes responding to the vaccine were identified with edgeR on replicate PBMC samples, with the criteria of FDR below 0.01 and a log2 fold change above 5 up to day 15. CD4 or CD8 identity was assigned to each bulk clonotype according to whether the clonotype was present at higher abundance in the sequenced CD4 repertoire or the sequenced CD8 repertoire. The public reads were quality trimmed at Q25 with fastp and then assembled into clones with MiXCR by TCRdb, keeping productive beta chains. A single entry per CDR3 protein holds the most common genes and DNA from its merged rows. The V and J calls reflect TCRdb's pipeline rather than the authors' work. This sample gives 320,000 or so distinct CDR3 sequences in total; around 8.1% of them show up just once. 17% of the sample rests with the top ten.

The meaning of the sample's treatment or condition label: live attenuated yellow fever vaccine strain. At each blood-draw timepoint, two biological replicates of bulk PBMCs were collected. PBMCs were isolated from peripheral blood using a standard Ficoll-Paque protocol. TriZol was used to extract RNA from bulk PBMCs, from CD4 and CD8 fractions, and from dextramer-positive and dextramer-negative fractions. A distance of 12 bases separates the germline ends of V and J, which lose 7 bases and 5 bases respectively. The CDR3 runs 13 amino acids, cysteine and phenylalanine included. Only the CDR3 region is kept as DNA, spanning 39 bases read in frame from base 1. Sequences WSHSY (CDR1) and SAAADI (CDR2) are obtained from the germline V gene. General conclusions and limits of the study: Most clones expanded after primary vaccination were re-detected after the booster (approximately 95% of CD4 and 88% of CD8), suggesting broad memory maintenance. Because the study included only a couple of donors, the extent to which the findings can be generalized is limited. The secondary T-cell response was weaker than the primary response but faster, peaking on day 5 instead of day 15. Because abundant contaminating clonotypes from the bulk population could be contained in FACS-sorted repertoires, computational filtering was required. A small share of clonotypes was detected in both CD4 and CD8 compartments, with the overlap likely arising from convergent recombination.

The chain uses TRBV10-2 and TRBJ1-5, with an unclear D gene assignment. Specimen: PBMCs, collected about 49 days after the first yellow fever vaccination. The clonotype comes from a man between 18 and 29 years old who received the YFV17D yellow fever vaccine. The CDR3 region reads CASTVTAYQPQHF. The DNA is TGCGCCAGCACCGTAACTGCATATCAGCCCCAGCATTTT.